A single sample gave rise to the 2 T cell receptor beta chains below, sequenced in a study of blood T cells in healthy people across ages. Through a sample-barcoded 5' primer and a J-beta primer mix, a second PCR was run for 7 to 11 cycles. Each CDR3 protein is one row after TCRdb ran MiXCR on the 5' RACE reads. Here the sample spans 1.4 million or so distinct CDR3 sequences, roughly 43% being singletons. Sequencing used blood. Receptors originate from a woman aged 18-29 years in good health.

This chain joins TRBV28 and TRBJ2-1, with D tentatively TRBD1 or TRBD2 (5 bases each). Germline V gene data show CDR1 as MDHEN and CDR2 as SYDVKM. The CDR3 loop spans 16 amino acids. V lost 6 bases and J 2 bases, leaving 17 bases between the germline ends. CDR3 sequence: CASSPNRDGAYNEQFF. DNA of the CDR3: TGTGCCAGCAGCCCCAATCGGGACGGAGCCTACAATGAGCAGTTCTTC.

This sequence joins TRBV28 and TRBJ2-5; perhaps D is TRBD1 or TRBD2 (5 bases each). The J call may be in error: the DNA end matches TRBJ2-4 better. This CDR3 comprises 13 residues. Germline-derived CDR1 and CDR2 are MDHEN and SYDVKM. The CDR3 sequence: CASRWGTKNIQYF. Here the CDR3 DNA reads TGTGCCAGCAGGTGGGGGACCAAAAACATTCAGTACTTC.